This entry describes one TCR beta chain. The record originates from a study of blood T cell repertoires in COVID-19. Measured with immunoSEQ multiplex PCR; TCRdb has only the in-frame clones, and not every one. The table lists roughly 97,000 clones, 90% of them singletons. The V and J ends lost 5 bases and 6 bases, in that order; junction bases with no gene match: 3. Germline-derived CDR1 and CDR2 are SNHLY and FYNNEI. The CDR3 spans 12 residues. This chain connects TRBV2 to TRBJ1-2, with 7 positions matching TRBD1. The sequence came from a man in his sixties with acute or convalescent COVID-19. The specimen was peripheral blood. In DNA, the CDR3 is TGTGCCAGCAGTTACAGGGGTGATGGCTACACCTTC. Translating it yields CASSYRGDGYTF.